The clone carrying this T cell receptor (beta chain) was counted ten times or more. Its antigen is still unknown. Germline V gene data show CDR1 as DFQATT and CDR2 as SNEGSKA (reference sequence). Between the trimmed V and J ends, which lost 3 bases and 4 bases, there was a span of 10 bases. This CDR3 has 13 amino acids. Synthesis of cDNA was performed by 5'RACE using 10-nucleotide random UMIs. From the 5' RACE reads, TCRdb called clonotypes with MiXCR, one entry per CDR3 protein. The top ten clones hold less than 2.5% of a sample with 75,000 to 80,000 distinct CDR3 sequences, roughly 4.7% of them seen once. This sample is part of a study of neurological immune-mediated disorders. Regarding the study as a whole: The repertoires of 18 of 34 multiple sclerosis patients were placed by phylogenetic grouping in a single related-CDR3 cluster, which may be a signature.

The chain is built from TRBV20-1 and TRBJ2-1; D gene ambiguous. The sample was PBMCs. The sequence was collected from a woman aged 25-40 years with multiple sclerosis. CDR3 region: CSARSANYNEQFF. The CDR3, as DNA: TGCAGTGCTAGGTCAGCGAATTACAATGAGCAGTTCTTC.